The 23 T cell receptor beta chains given below trace back to one sample, sequenced in a study of metastatic and nonmetastatic thyroid tumors (dated by TCRdb to between 2020 and 2021). Libraries came from PCR. Sequencing relied on an Illumina HiSeq 4000. TCRdb reprocessing: public reads trimmed at Q25 with fastp, clones called with MiXCR, in-frame beta chains kept. For this sample there are around 28,000 clones; 3.5% to 4% appear just once. Of the sample, about 3.3% is held by the ten largest clones. No treatment had been received by any patient before thyroid surgery. The sequenced sample was blood. Receptors were obtained from a male donor with papillary thyroid cancer or a benign thyroid nodule (not recorded which). Some clones in this sample may be carry-over from other donors' samples.

This clone came up many times. V gene TRBV24-1 combines with J gene TRBJ2-2, with D perhaps being TRBD1 or TRBD2 (5 bases each). The length of the CDR3 is 15 residues. Germline V lookup: CDR1 KGHDR, CDR2 SFDVKD. Trimming stripped 6 bases from V and 2 bases from J, with 12 bases between. CDR3 protein: CATSPRGANTGELFF. In DNA form, the CDR3 reads TGTGCCACCAGTCCACGAGGGGCAAACACCGGGGAGCTGTTTTTT.

Only a few counts were recorded for this clone. This sample also contains other DNA sequences that code for the same CDR3. The chain recombines TRBV5-6 with TRBJ1-4; TRBD1 agrees at 11 bases. J gave up 8 bases and V 4 bases, and 4 bases lay outside the gene matches. This CDR3 spans 14 amino acids. Germline V gives CDR1 SGHDT, CDR2 YYEEEE. The CDR3 loop is CASSPDRGREKLFF. CDR3 bases: TGTGCCAGCAGCCCGGACAGGGGGCGCGAAAAACTGTTTTTT.

This clone was recorded many times. The chain couples TRBV5-1 to TRBJ2-7, with D perhaps being TRBD1 or TRBD2 (5 bases each). Trimming took 1 base from V and 3 from J, leaving 14 bases between them. Germline CDR1 is SGHRS and CDR2 is YFSETQ. There are 15 residues in the CDR3. The CDR3 here is CASSLMGVVGYEQYF. CDR3 DNA: TGCGCCAGCAGCTTGATGGGGGTAGTAGGCTACGAGCAGTACTTC.

This clone has a handful of counts. The rearrangement joins TRBV27 to TRBJ2-7, with D perhaps assigned TRBD1 or TRBD2 (5 bases each). This CDR3 comprises 16 residues. Germline values: CDR1 MNHEY, CDR2 SMNVEV (reference sequence). V lost 4 bases and J lost 0, with 16 bases in between. The CDR3 spells CASSSLGTAGSYEQYF. The CDR3 DNA is TGTGCCAGCAGTTCCCTAGGGACCGCAGGCTCCTACGAGCAGTACTTC.

This clone was seen at least ten times. The rearrangement joins TRBV20-1 to TRBJ2-5; unclear D gene. The germline CDR1 and CDR2 sequences are DFQATT and SNEGSKA (reference sequence). The V gene lost 3 bases and the J gene lost 5 bases, with 16 bases spanning the gap. The CDR3 loop spans 14 amino acids. The CDR3 loop reads CSASPTDLVETQYF. In DNA, the CDR3 is TGCAGTGCTAGCCCTACAGACCTGGTTGAGACCCAGTACTTC.

The J gene is TRBJ1-2, the V gene TRBV2, with a possible D match to TRBD1 (6 bases). From germline, CDR1 is SNHLY and CDR2 FYNNEI. V gave up 2 bases and J gave up 4 bases, with 8 bases separating them. The CDR3 has 13 residues. The CDR3 DNA sequence: TGTGCCAGCAGTGAAAACAGGGTCTATGGCTACACCTTC. Encoded protein: CASSENRVYGYTF.

This clone is medium-sized within its sample. This rearrangement joins TRBV10-2 to TRBJ2-2, with 7 bases matching TRBD1. Unmatched junction bases numbered 9, after V lost 8 bases and J lost 3 bases. The germline V gene encodes CDR1 WSHSY and CDR2 SAAADI. This CDR3 is built from 15 residues. Here the CDR3 DNA reads TGCGCCAGCCGACAGGGTGGGTTGGACACCGGGGAGCTGTTTTTT. Residues: CASRQGGLDTGELFF.

Comments on this clone: Germline is not matched at one junction end, which may reflect a read error. The rearrangement joins TRBV7-9 to TRBJ1-1, with D unclear. This CDR3 has 13 residues. CDR1 and CDR2 (germline): SEHNR, FQNEAQ (reference sequence). The CDR3 loop is CAISLDGVLEAFF. The CDR3 DNA reads as TGTGCCATCAGCTTAGATGGGGTTTTAGAAGCTTTCTTT. The full variable domain, completed using reference TRBV7-9 and TRBJ1-1, is DTGVSQNPRHKITKRGQNVTFRCDPISEHNRLYWYRQTLGQGPEFLTYFQNEAQLEKSRLLSDRFSAERPKGSFSTLEIQRTEQGDSAMYLCAISLDGVLEAFFGQGTRLTVV.

This chain joins TRBV24-1 and TRBJ2-7; the match to TRBD1 covers 9 bases. In germline, CDR1 is KGHDR, CDR2 SFDVKD. V was clipped by 9 bases and J by 4 bases; unmatched bases: 15. The CDR3 is 16 amino acids. CDR3 sequence (DNA): TGTGCCACCGGGGACAGGGCGAAGGGGCTAGGGTACGAGCAGTACTTC. It codes for CATGDRAKGLGYEQYF.

This clone was seen more than once but under ten times. Its ends do not fully match the called genes, so a read error is possible. The chain recombines TRBV19 with TRBJ1-5; 7 bases agree with TRBD1. The CDR3 has 14 residues. Germline CDR1 LNHDA, CDR2 SQIVND (reference sequence). The CDR3 is CASSAGQRNQPQNF. CDR3 nucleotide sequence: TGTGCCAGTAGTGCGGGACAGAGAAATCAGCCCCAGAATTTT.

This chain links TRBV6-1 with TRBJ2-2; no firm D call. In germline, CDR1 is MNHNS, CDR2 SASEGT. This CDR3 is 14 amino acids long. Between the trimmed V and J ends, which lost 5 bases and 5 bases, there was a span of 12 bases. This chain's CDR3 is CASSRQSRTGELFF. CDR3 bases: TGTGCCAGCAGTCGTCAGAGTAGGACCGGGGAGCTGTTTTTT.

By frequency in the sample, this clone is medium-sized. The chain employs TRBV6-1 and TRBJ2-7; 8 bases agree with TRBD1. The CDR3 sequence is 15 residues long. Germline V CDR1 and CDR2: MNHNS, SASEGT. J was trimmed by 2 bases and V by 6 bases; bases with no gene match: 9. In DNA form, the CDR3 reads TGTGCCAGCAGCCTACAGGGGGATACAGCCTACGAGCAGTACTTC. Amino acids: CASSLQGDTAYEQYF.

This clone was observed at least ten times. The V call is TRBV25-1, the J call TRBJ2-3; 9 bases map to TRBD2. Per the germline V gene, CDR1 is MGHDK and CDR2 is SYGVNS. V lost 6 bases to trimming and J lost 1 base; unmatched junction nucleotides: 2. The CDR3 extends over 14 amino acids. This CDR3 is CASSLAGGTDTQYF. For the CDR3, the DNA is TGTGCCAGCAGCTTAGCGGGAGGCACAGATACGCAGTATTTT.

There are a few counts of this clone. The rearrangement joins TRBV12-3 or TRBV12-4 to TRBJ2-7, with 11 bases lining up with TRBD2. The CDR3 has 15 amino acids. Trimming took 3 bases from V and 5 from J; bases not matched to a gene: 6. The CDR3 loop is CASSFVAGGPDEQYF. CDR3 nucleotides: TGTGCCAGCAGTTTCGTAGCGGGAGGGCCGGACGAGCAGTACTTC.

This clone was counted at least ten times. The chain joins TRBV7-3 to TRBJ2-1, with 9 positions matching TRBD2. J was trimmed by 0 bases and V by 0 bases; bases with no gene match: 9. Germline-derived CDR1 and CDR2 are SGHTA and FQGTGA. The CDR3 is 19 amino acids. CDR3 nucleotide sequence: TGTGCCAGCAGCTTAACTGCGGGAGGGCTAGCGCTCTCCTACAATGAGCAGTTCTTC. This sequence encodes CASSLTAGGLALSYNEQFF.

This clone was counted at least ten times. The V call is TRBV5-1, the J call TRBJ2-5; D tentatively reads TRBD1 or TRBD2 (5 bases each). Germline V gives CDR1 SGHRS, CDR2 YFSETQ. The CDR3 totals 15 residues. V lost 4 bases and J 2 bases, leaving 15 bases between the germline ends. The CDR3 nucleotides are TGCGCCAGCAGCCGAACCGGGACCTCACAAGAGACCCAGTACTTC. Protein: CASSRTGTSQETQYF.

This clone was picked up a small number of times. The chain carries TRBV19 and TRBJ2-1; TRBD2 matches 7 bases. The CDR3 has 16 amino acids. V lost 0 bases to trimming and J lost 2 bases; unmatched junction nucleotides: 4. Germline values: CDR1 LNHDA, CDR2 SQIVND (reference sequence). CDR3 loop: CASSIDPSGTYNEQFF. CDR3 nucleotides: TGTGCCAGTAGTATAGATCCCAGCGGGACCTACAATGAGCAGTTCTTC.

Of note for this clone: A read error may be the cause here, since a much bigger clone is one base away. This chain joins TRBV6-2 or TRBV6-3 and TRBJ2-5, with a possible D match to TRBD2 (7 bases). CDR3 length: 16 amino acids. Germline values: CDR1 MNHEY, CDR2 SVGEGT. The CDR3 protein is CAIPLGGAGQQETKYF. The CDR3 bases are TGTGCCATACCTTTAGGGGGGGCGGGGCAACAAGAGACCAAGTACTTC.

The chain joins TRBV30 to TRBJ2-1, with 8 bases identical to TRBD2. Germline V gene data show CDR1 as GTSNPN and CDR2 as SVGIG (reference sequence). This CDR3 spans 15 amino acids. With 4 bases clipped from V and 4 bases from J, the junction kept 9 bases outside the gene matches. The CDR3 DNA reads as TGTGCCTGGAAAGAGATTAGCGGGAAGTACAATGAGCAGTTCTTC. Translation gives CAWKEISGKYNEQFF.

This clone has a handful of counts. The chain recombines TRBV27 with TRBJ1-6, with D possibly TRBD1 on 6 matching bases. The CDR3 has 16 amino acids. V was shortened by 5 bases and J by 7 bases, with 18 bases between the two germline ends. CDR1 MNHEY and CDR2 SMNVEV come from the germline V gene (reference sequence). The CDR3 coding sequence is TGTGCCAGCAGTACGTGGGGGGCGGGGGCCAATTCACCCCTCCACTTT. The encoded protein is CASSTWGAGANSPLHF.

The J gene is TRBJ1-2, the V gene TRBV19; possibly TRBD1 for D (6 bases). V shed 7 bases and J shed 0 bases, with 9 bases lying between them. Germline V gives CDR1 LNHDA, CDR2 SQIVND (reference sequence). The CDR3 runs to 13 residues. In DNA form, the CDR3 reads TGTGCCAGTAAACAGGGACCTAACTATGGCTACACCTTC. Translated, it gives CASKQGPNYGYTF.

Ten or more counts support this clone. J is TRBJ2-3 and V is TRBV4-2; D remains ambiguous. The V end lost 0 bases, the J end lost 0 bases, and 10 bases lay between the germline ends. Germline CDR1 is LGHNA and CDR2 is YNFKEQ. This CDR3 is built from 16 residues. The CDR3 DNA is TGTGCCAGCAGCCAAGATTCGATGACTAGCACAGATACGCAGTATTTT. It yields the protein CASSQDSMTSTDTQYF.

This clone appeared many times. This chain connects TRBV7-2 to TRBJ2-3, with D perhaps matching TRBD2 (6 bases). V dropped 8 bases and J dropped 4 bases, with 13 bases sitting between them. The CDR3 contains 13 residues. From germline, CDR1 is SGHTA and CDR2 FQGNSA. CDR3 nucleotides: TGTGCCAGCGGTGGCGGGAACGCAGATACGCAGTATTTT. Translation gives CASGGGNADTQYF.